This T cell receptor beta chain is from a study of T cell repertoires in cytomegalovirus infection (dated 2019 in TCRdb). Concerning the study at large: Because public TCR beta signatures pointed to carriage of CMV infection together with the matching HLA type, the HLA type of each donor mattered for the analysis.

There are 17 amino acids in the CDR3, from cysteine to phenylalanine inclusive. The CDR3 DNA has 51 bases and is translated from base 1. CDR1 and CDR2 are read off the germline V gene as LGHNA and YSLEER. The research as a whole found: In both this cohort and an independent approximately 350-donor cohort, the cumulative frequency of public TCR beta family members distinguished carriers of CMV infection plus the relevant HLA type. The ex vivo response was dominated by HLA-C-restricted CMV-specific TCR beta clonotypes, which also provided the single most frequent clonotype in two of eight donors.

A word on this clonotype: This clone's antigen is unknown. This may be a read error, as it is one base from a much larger clone.

Sequencing used an Illumina HiSeq 1500. The public reads were run again by TCRdb, first through fastp at Q25 and then through MiXCR, and only productive beta chains were kept. Rows are unified per CDR3 protein, each entry keeping the most common DNA and genes. The sample has approximately 630,000 distinct CDR3 sequences on record, approximately 24% of them singletons. The biggest ten clones account for roughly 8% of the sample. This clonotype originated in a human donor in good health (CMV status not recorded). Some clones in this sample may be carry-over from other donors' samples. Sequencing was carried out using CD8+ T cells from PBMCs. This chain joins TRBV4-3 to TRBJ1-2; there is no confident call for the D gene. The CDR3 loop reads CAGSPTAYPPRPDGYTF. At the DNA level, the sequence is TGCGCCGGCAGCCCTACAGCGTACCCGCCGCGCCCCGATGGCTACACCTTC.